This TCR beta chain appears in the sequencing data of a study of cytomegalovirus exposure and HLA in healthy donors. The PCR contained 60 Vbeta and 13 Jbeta primers. Sequencing was performed with immunoSEQ multiplex PCR; in TCRdb, only in-frame clones are kept and a portion is missing. The repertoire includes over 150,000 clones, roughly 74% of them detected once, and around 4.7% sits in the top ten. The germline gives CDR1 MGHDK, CDR2 SYGVNS. The ends lost 4 bases at V and 4 bases at J; junction bases unmatched: 4. The CDR3 contains 14 residues. This clone was picked up one time. Its cognate antigen is unknown. Study results and caveats: Accurate prediction of HLA-A and HLA-B alleles (for most subjects) was reportedly achieved from TCR beta sequences. The majority of TCR sequences were rare, yet some public TCRs appeared in many donors.

The origin of this receptor is a male donor in good health and CMV-seronegative. Material: PBMCs. The J gene is TRBJ2-7, the V gene TRBV25-1; the match to TRBD2 covers 10 bases. CDR3 sequence (DNA): TGTGCCAGCAGTGGAGCGGGAGGGAGATACGAGCAGTACTTC. Protein sequence: CASSGAGGRYEQYF.